These 5 T cell receptor beta chains share one sample of origin, sequenced in a study of monozygotic twins with inflammatory bowel disease (dated by TCRdb to between 2019 and 2020). Library preparation used 5' RACE. The sample was run on an Illumina HiSeq 2500. Through TCRdb reprocessing, the reads give one entry per CDR3 protein sequence; DNA is omitted. This sample's table has entries for about 450,000 distinct CDR3 sequences. The ten largest clones add up to 2.4% of the sample. Sequenced: blood. The receptors originated from a human donor with ulcerative colitis or Crohn's disease, or a healthy co-twin of an affected twin (not recorded which).

V gene TRBV5-1 combines with J gene TRBJ1-1. The CDR3 loop spans 14 amino acids. CDR1 SGHRS and CDR2 YFSETQ come from the germline V gene. CDR3 loop: CASSFEELNTEAFF.

Here the CDR3 reads CASRTQLAGVRGEQFF. The chain is built from TRBV12-3 or TRBV12-4 and TRBJ2-1; with no DNA, the TCRdb D assignment of TRBD2 cannot be verified. The CDR3 has 16 residues.

This chain joins TRBV15 and TRBJ1-1; the TRBD1 assignment by TCRdb is unverifiable without DNA. CDR3 length: 14 residues. Per germline, CDR1 LNHNV and CDR2 YYDKDF (reference sequence). CDR3: CATSREGGDREAFF. Drawing the rest from reference TRBV15 and TRBJ1-1, the complete variable domain is DAMVIQNPRYQVTQFGKPVTLSCSQTLNHNVMYWYQQKSSQAPKLLFHYYDKDFNNEADTPDNFQSRRPNTSFCFLDIRSPGLGDTAMYLCATSREGGDREAFFGQGTRLTVV.

The J gene is TRBJ1-4, the V gene TRBV19. Looked up from germline, CDR1 is LNHDA and CDR2 is SQIVND (reference sequence). The CDR3 is 15 residues long. The CDR3 is CASSILRPTGEKLFF.

The rearrangement uses TRBV20-1 and TRBJ2-6; no DNA is available, so the TRBD1 call from TCRdb remains unchecked. Germline CDR1 reads DFQATT; CDR2 reads SNEGSKA (reference sequence). The CDR3 sequence is 19 residues long. CDR3 loop: CSAGDRGRGRKDGANVLTF.